This paragraph reports one T cell receptor (beta chain). TCRdb ran MiXCR on the 5' RACE reads and lists one entry per CDR3 protein. Altogether about 120,000 distinct CDR3 sequences are present, 12% being singletons, with the ten largest covering roughly 17%. The CDR3 length is 14 residues. Germline lookup yields CDR1 SGHKS and CDR2 YYEKEE (reference sequence). J gave up 2 bases and V 2 bases, and 2 bases lay outside the gene matches. These data belong to a study of spatial heterogeneity in lung cancer. In the study overall: Roughly 2 years after resection was the median timing of the follow-up PBMC samples, which were sequenced when available.

Described time point: blood at routine non-recurrence follow-up after resection. The sequenced material consisted of unsorted whole RNA from tumor, nontumor lung or frozen PBMC. The chain joins TRBV5-5 to TRBJ1-1; TRBD1 matches at 8 bases. The receptor was isolated from a male donor with early-stage non-small cell lung cancer. The sample in question was PBMCs, obtained at follow-up. CDR3 DNA: TGTGCCAGCAGCTTCGGACAGGGCAACACTGAAGCTTTCTTT. It translates to CASSFGQGNTEAFF.